The 25 T cell receptor beta chains below were found in one sample sequenced in a study of cytomegalovirus exposure and HLA in healthy donors. The protocol was immunoSEQ multiplex PCR, while the TCRdb copy is restricted to in-frame clones and leaves out a portion. This table holds 66,000 or so clones, approximately 97% found once. Input material: PBMCs. These receptors originate from a woman under 30 in good health and CMV-seropositive.

This chain links TRBV9 with TRBJ1-3, with 7 bases identical to TRBD1. CDR3 length: 17 residues. The germline gives CDR1 SGDLS, CDR2 YYNGEE. J gave up 0 bases and V 3 bases, and 9 bases lay outside the gene matches. The CDR3 DNA reads TGTGCCAGCAGCGCGCCCCGACAGGGAGACTCTGGAAACACCATATATTTT. The encoded protein is CASSAPRQGDSGNTIYF.

The chain couples TRBV7-9 to TRBJ2-2; 8 bases line up with TRBD2. The CDR3 covers 17 residues. The germline CDR1 and CDR2 sequences are SEHNR and FQNEAQ (reference sequence). The trim removed 2 bases at V and 7 bases at J, leaving 12 bases unmatched. The CDR3 loop is CASSLSGRAARNGELFF. The CDR3 DNA sequence: TGTGCCAGCAGCTTATCCGGGAGGGCCGCACGGAACGGGGAGCTGTTTTTT.

The V and J genes are TRBV28 and TRBJ2-7, with 12 bases matching TRBD1. The CDR3 contains 14 residues. J gave up 6 bases and V 6 bases, and 6 bases lay outside the gene matches. The V gene's germline CDR1 is MDHEN and CDR2 SYDVKM. The CDR3 nucleotides are TGTGCCAGCAGGGGACAGGGGGCGCATTTCGAGCAGTACTTC. It is translated as CASRGQGAHFEQYF. The full variable domain, rest sourced from reference TRBV28 and TRBJ2-7, is DVKVTQSSRYLVKRTGEKVFLECVQDMDHENMFWYRQDPGLGLRLIYFSYDVKMKEKGDIPEGYSVSREKKERFSLILESASTNQTSMYLCASRGQGAHFEQYFGPGTRLTVT.

The CDR3 loop reads CASSFRTSGRGYEQYF. The DNA for the CDR3 is TGTGCCAGCAGTTTCCGGACTAGCGGGAGAGGTTACGAGCAGTACTTC. The chain combines TRBV28 with TRBJ2-7; 13 bases map to TRBD2. The length of the CDR3 is 16 residues. After removal of 3 bases from V and 4 bases from J, the junction contained 6 bases not matched to a gene. Germline CDR1 reads MDHEN; CDR2 reads SYDVKM.

The chain recombines TRBV15 with TRBJ2-5, with 7 bases that match TRBD2. The V and J ends lost 3 bases and 2 bases, in that order; junction bases with no gene match: 3. This CDR3 has 14 amino acids. The germline V gene has CDR1 LNHNV and CDR2 YYDKDF (reference sequence). The CDR3 region is CATSSERGQETQYF. DNA for the CDR3: TGTGCCACCAGCAGTGAGCGGGGACAAGAGACCCAGTACTTC.

The chain links TRBV2 to TRBJ2-7; 9 positions match TRBD1. This CDR3 comprises 16 residues. The junction had 10 bases not matched to a gene; V was cut back by 5 bases and J by 2 bases. Germline lookup yields CDR1 SNHLY and CDR2 FYNNEI. The CDR3 DNA is TGTGCCAGCAGTTCCACAGGGGGCTCAACCCCCTACGAGCAGTACTTC. It encodes CASSSTGGSTPYEQYF. The complete variable domain, with remaining parts taken from reference TRBV2 and TRBJ2-7, reads EPEVTQTPSHQVTQMGQEVILRCVPISNHLYFYWYRQILGQKVEFLVSFYNNEISEKSEIFDDQFSVERPDGSNFTLKIRSTKLEDSAMYFCASSSTGGSTPYEQYFGPGTRLTVT.

V gene TRBV19 combines with J gene TRBJ2-7, with TRBD1 matching over 11 bases. Unmatched junction bases numbered 7, after V lost 5 bases and J lost 4 bases. CDR1 LNHDA and CDR2 SQIVND come from the germline V gene (reference sequence). CDR3 length: 15 amino acids. CDR3 DNA sequence: TGTGCCAGTAGTTTGGACAGGGGGCGAGTTTACGAGCAGTACTTC. Translation gives CASSLDRGRVYEQYF.

J is TRBJ2-2 and V is TRBV9; 7 positions match TRBD2. Germline V gives CDR1 SGDLS, CDR2 YYNGEE. The CDR3 is 15 amino acids. The junction had 6 bases not matched to a gene; V was cut back by 4 bases and J by 3 bases. DNA for the CDR3: TGTGCCAGCAGCCGAAGCGGGACCTACACCGGGGAGCTGTTTTTT. Encoded protein: CASSRSGTYTGELFF.

The V and J genes are TRBV27 and TRBJ2-1, with 10 bases that match TRBD1. The V gene's germline CDR1 is MNHEY and CDR2 SMNVEV (reference sequence). J gave up 4 bases and V 7 bases, and 4 bases lay outside the gene matches. The CDR3 extends over 14 amino acids. The CDR3 loop is CASTPGQGYNEQFF. CDR3 in DNA: TGTGCCAGCACCCCGGGACAGGGGTACAATGAGCAGTTCTTC.

The chain recombines TRBV28 with TRBJ2-7; 7 nucleotides agree with TRBD1. The CDR3 sequence is 13 residues long. In germline, CDR1 is MDHEN, CDR2 SYDVKM. The V and J ends lost 7 bases and 4 bases, in that order; junction bases with no gene match: 7. CDR3 in DNA: TGTGCCAGCACAGGGGGACAAGATTACGAGCAGTACTTC. The encoded protein is CASTGGQDYEQYF. The full variable domain, rest sourced from reference TRBV28 and TRBJ2-7, is DVKVTQSSRYLVKRTGEKVFLECVQDMDHENMFWYRQDPGLGLRLIYFSYDVKMKEKGDIPEGYSVSREKKERFSLILESASTNQTSMYLCASTGGQDYEQYFGPGTRLTVT.

As to this clone: The junction does not match germline at one end; this may be a read error. This chain connects TRBV13 to TRBJ2-1; 10 bases map to TRBD2. Germline CDR1 PRHDT, CDR2 FYEKMQ (reference sequence). The CDR3 runs to 15 residues. CDR3 protein: CASSLGLAVYNEQFF. As DNA, the CDR3 is TGTGCCAGCAGCCTAGGACTAGCGGTATACAATGAGCAGTTCTTC.

Only one count was recorded for this clone. The V call is TRBV6-5, the J call TRBJ1-2; D not resolved. The V gene's germline CDR1 is MNHEY and CDR2 SVGAGI. This CDR3 is built from 14 residues. The V gene lost 0 bases and the J gene lost 2 bases, with 7 bases spanning the gap. This CDR3 is CASSYSTENYGYTF. As DNA, the CDR3 is TGTGCCAGCAGTTACTCGACTGAAAACTATGGCTACACCTTC.

The chain joins TRBV4-1 to TRBJ2-1, with 8 bases identical to TRBD2. Germline V gives CDR1 MGHRA, CDR2 YSYEKL. The J segment lost 7 bases and the V segment lost 0 bases, leaving 8 bases of the junction unmatched. The CDR3 spans 16 residues. Here the CDR3 reads CASSQDWTSLGNEQFF. CDR3 nucleotides: TGCGCCAGCAGCCAAGATTGGACTAGCCTAGGAAATGAGCAGTTCTTC.

The rearrangement joins TRBV7-3 to TRBJ2-6; 8 bases are a match to TRBD1. With 5 bases clipped from V and 1 base from J, the junction kept 10 bases outside the gene matches. There are 18 residues in the CDR3. Per germline, CDR1 SGHTA and CDR2 FQGTGA. In DNA form, the CDR3 reads TGTGCCAGCAGCAACCCCGGGACAGGAGTGTCTGGGGCCAACGTCCTGACTTTC. This codes for CASSNPGTGVSGANVLTF.

This clone has just one count. This rearrangement joins TRBV6-5 to TRBJ2-5; D is undetermined. V was shortened by 0 bases and J by 1 base, with 6 bases between the two germline ends. CDR3 size: 14 residues. In germline, CDR1 is MNHEY, CDR2 SVGAGI. This CDR3 reads CASSYSDTQETQYF. The CDR3 region has the DNA TGTGCCAGCAGTTACTCAGACACCCAAGAGACCCAGTACTTC.

The chain is built from TRBV28 and TRBJ1-1, with TRBD1 as a possible D gene (5 bases). Germline V gene lookup returns CDR1 MDHEN and CDR2 SYDVKM. This CDR3 contains 13 residues. V was cut by 6 bases and J by 3 bases, with 11 bases left in between. CDR3 DNA sequence: TGTGCCAGCAGACACAGGAGGGACACTGAAGCTTTCTTT. Amino acid sequence: CASRHRRDTEAFF.

The V gene is TRBV28, the J gene TRBJ2-1; D is possibly TRBD1 (5 bases). Per germline, CDR1 MDHEN and CDR2 SYDVKM. The CDR3 runs 15 residues. Trimming cost V 5 bases and J 3 bases, with 14 bases left between them. The chain's CDR3 is CASSDSGAHYNEQFF. Here the CDR3 DNA reads TGTGCCAGCAGTGACAGTGGGGCACACTACAATGAGCAGTTCTTC.

This clone is a singleton in its sample. The chain joins TRBV5-4 to TRBJ2-1; D perhaps matches TRBD2 (5 bases). This CDR3 contains 13 residues. The V gene's germline CDR1 is SGHNT and CDR2 YYREEE (reference sequence). V lost 4 bases and J 8 bases, leaving 13 bases between the germline ends. The CDR3 reads CASSGRDVDEQFF. CDR3 DNA sequence: TGTGCCAGCAGCGGACGGGATGTGGATGAGCAGTTCTTC. Combining the CDR3 with reference TRBV5-4 and TRBJ2-1 gives the whole variable domain ETGVTQSPTHLIKTRGQQVTLRCSSQSGHNTVSWYQQALGQGPQFIFQYYREEENGRGNFPPRFSGLQFPNYSSELNVNALELDDSALYLCASSGRDVDEQFFGPGTRLTVL.

The rearrangement joins TRBV7-6 to TRBJ2-3; 8 nucleotides agree with TRBD2. The J segment lost 0 bases and the V segment lost 5 bases, leaving 7 bases of the junction unmatched. The germline CDR1 and CDR2 sequences are SGHVS and FNYEAQ. The CDR3 runs 16 residues. CDR3 nucleotide sequence: TGTGCCAGCAGCCTCACCGGGACTAGGAGCACAGATACGCAGTATTTT. It codes for CASSLTGTRSTDTQYF.

The J gene is TRBJ1-5, the V gene TRBV28; 12 nucleotides line up with TRBD1. The CDR3 spans 17 residues. The trim removed 2 bases at V and 7 bases at J, leaving 9 bases unmatched. The germline gives CDR1 MDHEN, CDR2 SYDVKM. The CDR3 region has the DNA TGTGCCAGCAGTTTAGGCTCTGGGACAGGGGGCAGGCAGCCCCAGCATTTT. Translated: CASSLGSGTGGRQPQHF.

This chain uses TRBV29-1 with TRBJ1-1, with unresolved D. V was shortened by 4 bases and J by 5 bases, with 8 bases between the two germline ends. The CDR3 loop spans 11 amino acids. Germline V gives CDR1 SQVTM, CDR2 ANQGSEA. The CDR3 region is CSVGTGTEAFF. In DNA form, the CDR3 reads TGCAGCGTTGGCACGGGTACTGAAGCTTTCTTT.

The rearrangement uses TRBV7-9 and TRBJ2-5, with TRBD1 as a possible D gene (6 bases). This CDR3 comprises 14 residues. Per germline, CDR1 SEHNR and CDR2 FQNEAQ (reference sequence). V dropped 4 bases and J dropped 2 bases, with 11 bases sitting between them. CDR3 residues: CASSYWTAQETQYF. The CDR3 DNA sequence: TGTGCCAGCAGCTACTGGACAGCTCAAGAGACCCAGTACTTC.

V usage is TRBV4-2 and J usage is TRBJ2-1; the match to TRBD2 covers 9 bases. Trimming removed 1 base from V and 10 bases from J; junction bases left unmatched: 14. Germline V gives CDR1 LGHNA, CDR2 YNFKEQ. The CDR3 totals 17 residues. CDR3 sequence (DNA): TGTGCCAGCAGCCAAGGGTGGTGGCGGGAGGGCCTCAGGGAGCAGTTCTTC. Translating it yields CASSQGWWREGLREQFF.

This chain uses TRBV19 with TRBJ1-1, with D perhaps matching TRBD1 (6 bases). CDR3 length: 16 residues. Trimming took 6 bases from V and 1 from J, leaving 18 bases between them. Germline assignment: CDR1 LNHDA and CDR2 SQIVND (reference sequence). The CDR3 bases are TGTGCCAGTAGCCTATCAGGGGAGTTAGGGAACACTGAAGCTTTCTTT. This encodes CASSLSGELGNTEAFF. The full variable domain, rest sourced from reference TRBV19 and TRBJ1-1, is DGGITQSPKYLFRKEGQNVTLSCEQNLNHDAMYWYRQDPGQGLRLIYYSQIVNDFQKGDIAEGYSVSREKKESFPLTVTSAQKNPTAFYLCASSLSGELGNTEAFFGQGTRLTVV.

This chain connects TRBV11-2 to TRBJ2-1; D is unclear. CDR1 and CDR2 from the germline V gene are SGHAT and FQNNGV. CDR3 length equals 13 residues. Trimming removed 6 bases at V and 5 bases at J, with 11 bases between. The CDR3 protein is CASRTFLDNEQFF. The CDR3 coding sequence is TGTGCCAGCAGGACCTTTCTAGACAATGAGCAGTTCTTC.